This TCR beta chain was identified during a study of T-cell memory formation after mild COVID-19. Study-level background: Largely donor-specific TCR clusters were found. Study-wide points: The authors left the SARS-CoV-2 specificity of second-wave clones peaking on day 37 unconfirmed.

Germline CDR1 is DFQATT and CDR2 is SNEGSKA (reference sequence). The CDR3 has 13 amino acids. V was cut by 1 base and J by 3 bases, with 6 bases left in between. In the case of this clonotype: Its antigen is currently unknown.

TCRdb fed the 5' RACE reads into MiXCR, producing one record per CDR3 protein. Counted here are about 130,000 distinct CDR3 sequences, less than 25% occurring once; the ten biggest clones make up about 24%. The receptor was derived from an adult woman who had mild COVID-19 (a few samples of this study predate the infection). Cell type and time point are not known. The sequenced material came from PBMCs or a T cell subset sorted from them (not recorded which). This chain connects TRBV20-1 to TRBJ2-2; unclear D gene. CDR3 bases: TGCAGTGCTAGAGCACCGGACACCGGGGAGCTGTTTTTT. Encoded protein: CSARAPDTGELFF.